This paragraph reports one T cell receptor (beta chain). This entry belongs to a study of blood T cell repertoires in COVID-19. V was trimmed by 1 base and J by 4 bases, leaving 13 bases between them. The CDR3 has 15 amino acids. Germline V lookup: CDR1 SGHVS, CDR2 FNYEAQ. As originally analysed: Amplification of reference gene primers provided the estimated nucleated cell counts. Only in-frame clones appear in the TCRdb table, and some are missing; sequencing was by immunoSEQ multiplex PCR. That table furnishes V, J and clone size, whereas the DNA furnished D and trimming. The sample shows roughly 380,000 clones, more than 65% of them seen only once.

The sequenced sample was peripheral blood. This TCR was recovered from a human donor with acute or convalescent COVID-19. The donor label of this sample is uncertain. The chain carries TRBV7-6 and TRBJ1-2, with D perhaps TRBD1 (6 bases). CDR3 sequence reads: CASSLGPGTLYGYTF. The DNA of the CDR3 is TGTGCCAGCAGCTTAGGACCCGGGACACTCTATGGCTACACCTTC.